This T cell receptor (beta chain) was identified during a study of shared clonotypes between healthy human individuals. Study-wide results and caveats: Shared across four donors were around 5% of the naive CD4 clonotypes. Generally, estimated richness proved larger in naive subsets than it did in memory subsets. Clonotype sharing across donors was expected to vary with sequencing depth.

Remarks on this clone: Its antigen remains unidentified.

Naive CD8 populations comprised CD45RO-negative cells positively selected for CCR7, excluding terminally differentiated effector memory CD45RA+ cells. TCRdb keeps only in-frame clones here, not all; method: immunoSEQ multiplex PCR. The table shows about 2,200,000 clones, with about 93% occurring only once. The CDR3 totals 15 residues. Germline V gene sequence: CDR1 SGHAT, CDR2 FQNNGV. V dropped 7 bases and J dropped 6 bases, with 19 bases sitting between them. This TCR derives from a man between 18 and 35 years old in good health. Some clones in this sample may be carry-over from other donors' samples. The sequenced material came from naive CD8+ T cells from PBMCs. The V gene is TRBV11-2, the J gene TRBJ1-5, with unresolved D. CDR3 in amino acids: CASITSPTGCQPQHF. The CDR3 region has the DNA TGTGCCAGCATCACTTCTCCCACGGGGTGTCAGCCCCAGCATTTT.